The entry below gives a single TCR beta chain sequence along with its context. Its antigen remains unknown. This entry comes from a study of OX40 agonist ivuxolimab in advanced cancers. Study-wide points: Circulating CD4+ and CD8+ T cells showed clonal expansion by week 6 at 0.1 to 3.0 mg/kg.

V was clipped by 0 bases and J by 7 bases, with 10 bases between them. This CDR3 is 13 amino acids long. CDR1 and CDR2 (germline): SGHDN, FVKESK. Using immunoSEQ multiplex PCR, the repertoire was profiled, and TCRdb retains in-frame clones only, with some absent. The sample yields 75,000 to 90,000 clones, about 90% seen once. The clonotype originates from an adult with an advanced solid tumor such as melanoma, head and neck, liver or kidney cancer. The chain combines TRBV14 with TRBJ2-7; D remains ambiguous. The sample in question was CD4+ or CD8+ T cells sorted from blood, obtained in a trial of the OX40 agonist ivuxolimab. This CDR3 is CASSQDPSWEQYV. CDR3 nucleotides: TGTGCCAGCAGCCAAGATCCTTCTTGGGAGCAGTACGTC.